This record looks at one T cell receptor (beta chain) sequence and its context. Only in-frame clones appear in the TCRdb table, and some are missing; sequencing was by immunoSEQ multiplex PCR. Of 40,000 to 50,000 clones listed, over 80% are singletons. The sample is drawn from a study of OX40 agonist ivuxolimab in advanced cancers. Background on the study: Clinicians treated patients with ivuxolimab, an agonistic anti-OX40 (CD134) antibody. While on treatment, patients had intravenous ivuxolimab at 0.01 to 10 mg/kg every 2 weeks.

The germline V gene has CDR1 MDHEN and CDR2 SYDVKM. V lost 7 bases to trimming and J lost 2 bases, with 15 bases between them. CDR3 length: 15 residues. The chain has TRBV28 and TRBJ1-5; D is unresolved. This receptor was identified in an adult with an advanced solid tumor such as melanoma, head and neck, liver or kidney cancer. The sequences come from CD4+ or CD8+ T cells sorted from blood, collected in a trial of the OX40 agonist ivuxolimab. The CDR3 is CASNVLLGGNQPQHF. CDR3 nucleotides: TGTGCCAGCAACGTCCTACTTGGGGGCAATCAGCCCCAGCATTTT.